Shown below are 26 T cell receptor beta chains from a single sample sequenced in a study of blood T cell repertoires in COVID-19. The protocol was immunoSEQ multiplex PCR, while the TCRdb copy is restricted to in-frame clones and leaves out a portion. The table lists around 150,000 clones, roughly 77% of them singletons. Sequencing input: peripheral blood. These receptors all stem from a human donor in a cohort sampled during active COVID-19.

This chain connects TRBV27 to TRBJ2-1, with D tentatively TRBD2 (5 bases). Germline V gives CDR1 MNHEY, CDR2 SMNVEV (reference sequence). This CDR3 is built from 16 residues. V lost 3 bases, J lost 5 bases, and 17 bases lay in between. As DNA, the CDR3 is TGTGCCAGCAGTTTTTTAGGGCTGTCCGGGGACAATGAGCAGTTCTTC. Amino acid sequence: CASSFLGLSGDNEQFF.

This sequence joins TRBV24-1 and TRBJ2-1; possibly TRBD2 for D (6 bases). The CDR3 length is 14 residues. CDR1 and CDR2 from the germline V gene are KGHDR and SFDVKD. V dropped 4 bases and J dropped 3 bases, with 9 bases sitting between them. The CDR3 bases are TGTGCCACCAGTGAGCGGCGGGGCTACAATGAGCAGTTCTTC. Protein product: CATSERRGYNEQFF.

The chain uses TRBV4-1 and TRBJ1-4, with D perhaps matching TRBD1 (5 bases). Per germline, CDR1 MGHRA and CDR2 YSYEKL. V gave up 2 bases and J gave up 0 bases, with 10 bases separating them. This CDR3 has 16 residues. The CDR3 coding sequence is TGCGCCAGCAGCCAAACGACGACAGCAACTAATGAAAAACTGTTTTTT. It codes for CASSQTTTATNEKLFF.

CDR3 sequence reads: CASSLLSTRYSYEQYF. CDR3 DNA sequence: TGTGCCAGCAGCTTGCTTTCAACCAGGTACTCCTACGAGCAGTACTTC. V is TRBV5-6 and J is TRBJ2-7, with D unresolved. Germline V CDR1 and CDR2: SGHDT, YYEEEE. This CDR3 is built from 16 residues. Trimming took off 1 base at V and 0 bases at J, with 14 bases between the two ends. Full variable domain (remainder filled in from reference TRBV5-6 and TRBJ2-7): DAGVTQSPTHLIKTRGQQVTLRCSPKSGHDTVSWYQQALGQGPQFIFQYYEEEERQRGNFPDRFSGHQFPNYSSELNVNALLLGDSALYLCASSLLSTRYSYEQYFGPGTRLTVT.

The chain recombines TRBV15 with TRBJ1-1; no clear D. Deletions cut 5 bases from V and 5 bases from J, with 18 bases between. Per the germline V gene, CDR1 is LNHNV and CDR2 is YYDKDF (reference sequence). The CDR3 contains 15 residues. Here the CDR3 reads CATSWIGVVSTEAFF. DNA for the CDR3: TGTGCCACCAGCTGGATCGGGGTTGTTAGTACTGAAGCTTTCTTT.

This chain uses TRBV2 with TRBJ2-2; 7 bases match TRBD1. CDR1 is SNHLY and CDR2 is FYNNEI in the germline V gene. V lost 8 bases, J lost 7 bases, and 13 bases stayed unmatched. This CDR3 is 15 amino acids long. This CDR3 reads CASAPGTEGGGELFF. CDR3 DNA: TGTGCCAGCGCTCCCGGGACAGAAGGCGGCGGGGAGCTGTTTTTT.

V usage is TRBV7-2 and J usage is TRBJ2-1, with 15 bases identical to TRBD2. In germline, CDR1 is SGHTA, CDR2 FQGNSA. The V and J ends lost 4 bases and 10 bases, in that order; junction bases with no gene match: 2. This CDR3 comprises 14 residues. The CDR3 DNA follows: TGTGCCAGCAGCTCAGGGACTAGCGGGGGGGAGCAGTTCTTC. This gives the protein CASSSGTSGGEQFF.

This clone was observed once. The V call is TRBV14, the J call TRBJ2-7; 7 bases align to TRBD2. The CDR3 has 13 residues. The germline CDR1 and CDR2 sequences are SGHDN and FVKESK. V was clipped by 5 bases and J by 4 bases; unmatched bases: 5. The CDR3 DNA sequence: TGTGCCAGCAGCTTTCAGGGAGGGTACGAGCAGTACTTC. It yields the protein CASSFQGGYEQYF. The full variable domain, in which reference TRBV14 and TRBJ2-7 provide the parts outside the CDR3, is EAGVTQFPSHSVIEKGQTVTLRCDPISGHDNLYWYRRVMGKEIKFLLHFVKESKQDESGMPNNRFLAERTGGTYSTLKVQPAELEDSGVYFCASSFQGGYEQYFGPGTRLTVT.

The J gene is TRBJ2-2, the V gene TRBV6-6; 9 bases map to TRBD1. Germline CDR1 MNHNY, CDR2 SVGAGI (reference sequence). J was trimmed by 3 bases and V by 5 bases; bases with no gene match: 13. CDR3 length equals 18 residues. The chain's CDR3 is CASSRRARQGGDTGELFF. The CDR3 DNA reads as TGTGCCAGCAGTCGGAGGGCTAGACAGGGGGGGGACACCGGGGAGCTGTTTTTT.

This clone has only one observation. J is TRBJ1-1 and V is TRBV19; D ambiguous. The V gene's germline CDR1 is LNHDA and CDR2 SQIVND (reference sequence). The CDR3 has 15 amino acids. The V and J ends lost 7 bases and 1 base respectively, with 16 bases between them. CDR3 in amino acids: CASTSETDGNTEAFF. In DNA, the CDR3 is TGTGCCAGTACCTCAGAGACTGACGGGAACACTGAAGCTTTCTTT.

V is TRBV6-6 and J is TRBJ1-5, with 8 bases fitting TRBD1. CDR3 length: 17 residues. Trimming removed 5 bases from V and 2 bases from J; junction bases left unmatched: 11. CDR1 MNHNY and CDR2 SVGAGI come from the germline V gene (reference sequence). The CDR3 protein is CASSRNTQGVGNQPQHF. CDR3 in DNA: TGTGCCAGCAGTCGAAACACACAGGGGGTGGGCAATCAGCCCCAGCATTTT.

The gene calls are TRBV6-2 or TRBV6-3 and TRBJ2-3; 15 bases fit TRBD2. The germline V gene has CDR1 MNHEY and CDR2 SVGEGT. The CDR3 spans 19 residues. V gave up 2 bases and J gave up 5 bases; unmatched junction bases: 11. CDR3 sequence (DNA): TGTGCCAGCAGTTACGCCGGGACTAGCGGGAGGCGCACCAAAGATACGCAGTATTTT. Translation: CASSYAGTSGRRTKDTQYF.

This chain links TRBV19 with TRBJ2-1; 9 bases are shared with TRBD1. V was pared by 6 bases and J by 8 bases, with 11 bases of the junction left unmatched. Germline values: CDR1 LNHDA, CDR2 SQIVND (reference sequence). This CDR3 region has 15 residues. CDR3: CASRGTGTSLDEQFF. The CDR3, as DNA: TGTGCCAGTAGAGGGACAGGGACCTCCCTCGATGAGCAGTTCTTC.

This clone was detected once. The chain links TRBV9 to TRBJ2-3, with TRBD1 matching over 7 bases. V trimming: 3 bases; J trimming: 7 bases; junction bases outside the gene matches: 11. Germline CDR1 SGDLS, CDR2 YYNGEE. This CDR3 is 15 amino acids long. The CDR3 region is CASSAGQMDPHTQYF. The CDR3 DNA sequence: TGTGCCAGCAGCGCGGGACAGATGGACCCTCATACGCAGTATTTT.

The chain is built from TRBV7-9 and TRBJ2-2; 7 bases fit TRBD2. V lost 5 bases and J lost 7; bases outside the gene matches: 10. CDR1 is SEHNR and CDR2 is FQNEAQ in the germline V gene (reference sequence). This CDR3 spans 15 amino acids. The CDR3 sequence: CASSPARGGSGELFF. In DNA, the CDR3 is TGTGCCAGCAGCCCAGCGAGGGGAGGGAGCGGGGAGCTGTTTTTT.

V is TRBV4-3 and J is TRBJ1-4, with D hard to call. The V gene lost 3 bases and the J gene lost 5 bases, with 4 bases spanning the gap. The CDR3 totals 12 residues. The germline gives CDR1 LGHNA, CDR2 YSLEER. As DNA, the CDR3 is TGCGCCAGCAGCCACGGGAATGAAAAACTGTTTTTT. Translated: CASSHGNEKLFF.

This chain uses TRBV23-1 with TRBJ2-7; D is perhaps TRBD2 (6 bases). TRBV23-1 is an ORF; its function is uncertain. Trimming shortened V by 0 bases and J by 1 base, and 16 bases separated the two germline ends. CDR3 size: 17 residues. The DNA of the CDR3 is TGCGCCAGCAGTCAATCGCCGAGCCCCGGGGGATCCTACGAGCAGTACTTC. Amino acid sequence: CASSQSPSPGGSYEQYF.

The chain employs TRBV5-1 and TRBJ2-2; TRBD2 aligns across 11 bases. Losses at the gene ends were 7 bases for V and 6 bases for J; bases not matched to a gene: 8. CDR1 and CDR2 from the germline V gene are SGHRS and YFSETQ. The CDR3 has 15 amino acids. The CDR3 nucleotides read TGCGCCAGCTCAACTAGCGGGAGTTCACCCGGGGAGCTGTTTTTT. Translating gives CASSTSGSSPGELFF.

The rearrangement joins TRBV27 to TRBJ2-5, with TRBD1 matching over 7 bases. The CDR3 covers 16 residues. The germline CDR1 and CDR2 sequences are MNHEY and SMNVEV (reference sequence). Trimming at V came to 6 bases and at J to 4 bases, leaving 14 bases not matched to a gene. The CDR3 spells CASRPRTGEVRETQYF. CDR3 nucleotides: TGTGCCAGCAGACCAAGAACAGGGGAAGTCCGAGAGACCCAGTACTTC.

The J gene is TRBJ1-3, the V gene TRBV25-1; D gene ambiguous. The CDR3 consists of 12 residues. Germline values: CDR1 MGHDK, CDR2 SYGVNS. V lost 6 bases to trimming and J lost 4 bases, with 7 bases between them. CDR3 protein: CASSQIGNTIYF. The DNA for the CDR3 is TGTGCCAGCAGCCAGATCGGAAACACCATATATTTT.

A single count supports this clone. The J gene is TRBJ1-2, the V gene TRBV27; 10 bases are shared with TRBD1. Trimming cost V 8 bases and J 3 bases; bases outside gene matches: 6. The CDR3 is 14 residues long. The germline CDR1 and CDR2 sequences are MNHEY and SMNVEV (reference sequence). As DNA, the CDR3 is TGTGCCAGCGGAGACAGGGGGCTTGACTATGGCTACACCTTC. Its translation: CASGDRGLDYGYTF.

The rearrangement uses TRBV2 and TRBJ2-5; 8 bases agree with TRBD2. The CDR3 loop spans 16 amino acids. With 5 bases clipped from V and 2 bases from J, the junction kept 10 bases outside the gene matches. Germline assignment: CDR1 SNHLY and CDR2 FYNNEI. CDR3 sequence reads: CASSPGFGGGQETQYF. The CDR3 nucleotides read TGTGCCAGCAGTCCGGGATTTGGCGGGGGGCAAGAGACCCAGTACTTC. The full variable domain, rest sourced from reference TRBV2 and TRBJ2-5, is EPEVTQTPSHQVTQMGQEVILRCVPISNHLYFYWYRQILGQKVEFLVSFYNNEISEKSEIFDDQFSVERPDGSNFTLKIRSTKLEDSAMYFCASSPGFGGGQETQYFGPGTRLLVL.

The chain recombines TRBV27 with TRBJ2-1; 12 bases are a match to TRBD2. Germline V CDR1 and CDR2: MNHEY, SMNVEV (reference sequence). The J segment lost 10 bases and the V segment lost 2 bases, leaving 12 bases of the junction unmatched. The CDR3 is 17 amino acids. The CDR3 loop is CASSLSFSTSGRSEQFF. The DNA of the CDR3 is TGTGCCAGCAGTTTAAGTTTTTCGACTAGCGGGAGATCGGAGCAGTTCTTC.

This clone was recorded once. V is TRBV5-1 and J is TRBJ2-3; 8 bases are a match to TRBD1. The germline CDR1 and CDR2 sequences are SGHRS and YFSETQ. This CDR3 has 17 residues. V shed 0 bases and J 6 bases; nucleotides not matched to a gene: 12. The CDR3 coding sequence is TGCGCCAGCAGCTTGGCCCTCCAGACAGGGGCAGGGGATACGCAGTATTTT. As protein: CASSLALQTGAGDTQYF.

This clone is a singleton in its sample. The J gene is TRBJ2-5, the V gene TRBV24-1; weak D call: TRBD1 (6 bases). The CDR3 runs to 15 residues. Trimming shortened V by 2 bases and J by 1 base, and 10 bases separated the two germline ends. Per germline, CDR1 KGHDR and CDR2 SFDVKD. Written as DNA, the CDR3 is TGTGCCACCAGTGATTCTCGACAGGCCCAAGAGACCCAGTACTTC. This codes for CATSDSRQAQETQYF.

The CDR3 protein is CASSIWQGATNEKLFF. CDR3 nucleotides: TGTGCCAGTAGTATATGGCAGGGGGCAACTAATGAAAAACTGTTTTTT. J is TRBJ1-4 and V is TRBV19, with 7 nucleotides matching TRBD1. The CDR3 is made up of 16 amino acids. V dropped 2 bases and J dropped 0; count of bases not matched to a gene: 3. Germline CDR1 is LNHDA and CDR2 is SQIVND (reference sequence).